The source of this T cell receptor beta chain is a study of blood T cells in healthy people across ages. Study-level points and caveats: Naive T cell percentage and TCR beta diversity correlated strongly.

The table lists this clonotype with a few counts. Its antigen is not known. Germline-derived CDR1 and CDR2 are MDHEN and SYDVKM. The CDR3 is made up of 14 amino acids. Deletions cut 2 bases from V and 3 bases from J, with 8 bases between. With a J-beta primer mix and a sample-barcoded 5' primer, a second PCR ran about 7 to 12 cycles. TCRdb reprocessed the 5' RACE reads with MiXCR, giving one entry per CDR3 protein. In the table there are just over 800,000 distinct CDR3 sequences, around two thirds of which are singletons. The chain joins TRBV28 to TRBJ2-1; a weak D match, TRBD2 (6 bases). The sequence derives from a man aged 25 to 40 in good health. The source material was blood. Here the CDR3 reads CASSLGAGYNEQFF. Written as DNA, the CDR3 is TGTGCCAGCAGTTTAGGAGCGGGCTACAATGAGCAGTTCTTC.